A single sample is the source of the 24 T cell receptor beta chains below, sequenced in a study of blood T cell repertoires in COVID-19. Generated by immunoSEQ multiplex PCR, the TCRdb table keeps only in-frame clones and is missing some. Here the sample spans more than 200,000 clones, more than 70% being singletons. The sample was PBMCs or T cells enriched from blood (not recorded which). These receptors were obtained from a man aged 30 to 45 with acute COVID-19.

The chain is built from TRBV7-2 and TRBJ1-6; D is uncertain. The germline CDR1 and CDR2 sequences are SGHTA and FQGNSA. The CDR3 length is 14 residues. Trimming stripped 0 bases from V and 2 bases from J, with 2 bases between. CDR3 in amino acids: CASSLATYNSPLHF. In DNA form, the CDR3 reads TGTGCCAGCAGCTTAGCCACCTATAATTCACCCCTCCACTTT.

The V gene is TRBV5-6, the J gene TRBJ1-5, with a tentative D call TRBD1 (6 bases). Trimming shortened V by 6 bases and J by 4 bases, and 17 bases separated the two germline ends. The CDR3 spans 15 residues. Germline V gene data show CDR1 as SGHDT and CDR2 as YYEEEE. For the CDR3, the DNA is TGTGCCAGCACCTCAGGGGCGAACCTGAATCAGCCCCAGCATTTT. Translating gives CASTSGANLNQPQHF.

This rearrangement joins TRBV7-9 to TRBJ1-1; 8 bases are shared with TRBD1. The V and J ends lost 5 bases and 1 base, in that order; junction bases with no gene match: 9. CDR3 size: 16 residues. Germline CDR1 and CDR2: SEHNR and FQNEAQ (reference sequence). The CDR3 region has the DNA TGTGCCAGCAGCCCCATAAATACAGGGGGGAACACTGAAGCTTTCTTT. Its protein product is CASSPINTGGNTEAFF.

The rearrangement joins TRBV4-1 to TRBJ2-5, with D possibly being TRBD1 (5 bases). The CDR3 extends over 13 amino acids. V was cut by 5 bases and J by 1 base, with 8 bases left in between. Germline V gene sequence: CDR1 MGHRA, CDR2 YSYEKL. CDR3 sequence (DNA): TGCGCCAGCAGCGTGACAGTCCAAGAGACCCAGTACTTC. This encodes CASSVTVQETQYF.

The chain recombines TRBV28 with TRBJ2-5, with D tentatively TRBD2 (6 bases). The length of the CDR3 is 13 residues. V was pared by 8 bases and J by 5 bases, with 15 bases between. The germline V gene has CDR1 MDHEN and CDR2 SYDVKM. This CDR3 is CASEVSGRETQYF. DNA for the CDR3: TGTGCCAGCGAAGTAAGCGGGCGGGAGACCCAGTACTTC.

V is TRBV20-1 and J is TRBJ1-3; D is possibly TRBD1 (6 bases). The V and J ends lost 6 bases and 7 bases respectively, with 10 bases between them. The CDR3 sequence is 11 residues long. Germline V gene lookup returns CDR1 DFQATT and CDR2 SNEGSKA (reference sequence). CDR3 region: CSALQGNTIYF. The DNA for the CDR3 is TGCAGTGCCCTCCAGGGGAACACCATATATTTT.

V usage is TRBV12-2 and J usage is TRBJ1-2; the table assigns TRBD1, which was not confirmed against the DNA. TRBV12-2 is flagged as a pseudogene. The CDR3 consists of 17 residues. This CDR3 is CASRLALSGLDNYGYTF. The DNA for the CDR3 is TGTGCAAGTCGCTTAGCGCTTAGTGGGCTTGATAACTATGGCTACACCTTC.

The rearrangement links TRBV27 to TRBJ2-1; 10 bases match TRBD2. CDR3 size: 15 residues. The germline gives CDR1 MNHEY, CDR2 SMNVEV (reference sequence). V was pared by 7 bases and J by 2 bases, with 5 bases of the junction left unmatched. Here the CDR3 DNA reads TGTGCCAGCAACCTAGCGGGGGCCACCTACAATGAGCAGTTCTTC. Amino acid sequence: CASNLAGATYNEQFF.

J is TRBJ2-7 and V is TRBV6-5, with TRBD1 as a possible D gene (5 bases). The CDR3 is 14 residues long. V was cut by 6 bases and J by 5 bases, with 17 bases left in between. Germline V gene sequence: CDR1 MNHEY, CDR2 SVGAGI. This chain's CDR3 is CASRRSGKGNEQYF. The CDR3 DNA reads as TGTGCCAGCAGACGCAGTGGAAAGGGGAACGAGCAGTACTTC.

The chain recombines TRBV24-1 with TRBJ1-4; 7 nucleotides match TRBD1. V gave up 7 bases and J gave up 8 bases; unmatched junction bases: 9. Per the germline V gene, CDR1 is KGHDR and CDR2 is SFDVKD. The CDR3 runs 14 residues. DNA of the CDR3: TGTGCCACCAGGGGACAGAAAAACGACGAAAAACTGTTTTTT. Protein: CATRGQKNDEKLFF.

This chain joins TRBV29-1 and TRBJ2-1; 9 bases agree with TRBD1. The V segment lost 7 bases and the J segment 3 bases; nucleotides outside the gene matches: 4. The CDR3 length is 13 residues. Germline V gives CDR1 SQVTM, CDR2 ANQGSEA. In DNA form, the CDR3 reads TGCAGCGCAGAGACAGGGGGCTACAATGAGCAGTTCTTC. The encoded protein is CSAETGGYNEQFF.

The genes are TRBV5-1 and TRBJ1-2; possibly TRBD1 for D (6 bases). Per germline, CDR1 SGHRS and CDR2 YFSETQ. Trimming removed 4 bases from V and 6 bases from J, with 22 bases in between. The CDR3 totals 16 residues. CDR3 protein: CASSPYRDTEGNGYTF. The DNA for the CDR3 is TGCGCCAGCAGCCCATACCGGGACACCGAAGGGAATGGCTACACCTTC.

The V gene is TRBV28, the J gene TRBJ1-2; D is ambiguous. V was cut by 4 bases and J by 6 bases, with 15 bases left in between. From germline, CDR1 is MDHEN and CDR2 SYDVKM. The CDR3 totals 14 residues. The CDR3 DNA reads as TGTGCCAGCAGTTCCCGGAGGCGGGGAAATGGCTACACCTTC. As protein: CASSSRRRGNGYTF.

Details on this clone: The germline gene is not matched at one end of the junction; a read error may be the cause. The chain is built from TRBV2 and TRBJ2-4; TRBD1 aligns across 9 bases. Germline V lookup: CDR1 SNHLY, CDR2 FYNNEI. There are 13 residues in the CDR3. The CDR3 reads CASSLTPGTGLSF. The CDR3 DNA sequence: TGTGCCAGCAGTCTCACGCCCGGGACAGGGCTATCATTC.

This clone was counted once. The V gene is TRBV1, the J gene TRBJ2-3; TRBD2 is the table's D call, not checked against the DNA. TRBV1 corresponds to a pseudogene. The CDR3 is made up of 15 amino acids. CDR3 amino acids: CTSSRDCFSTDTQYF. The CDR3 region has the DNA TGCACCAGCAGCCGGGACTGCTTTAGCACAGATACGCAGTATTTT.

The genes are TRBV19 and TRBJ1-1; unclear D gene. Trimming took 7 bases from V and 5 from J, leaving 17 bases between them. Germline CDR1 and CDR2: LNHDA and SQIVND (reference sequence). This CDR3 region has 14 residues. The CDR3 bases are TGTGCCAGTAAGGACGGAGGAGGGTGGACTGAAGCTTTCTTT. This translates into CASKDGGGWTEAFF.

This clone was observed a single time. The chain couples TRBV28 to TRBJ1-2; TRBD1 agrees at 7 bases. V lost 7 bases to trimming and J lost 4 bases; unmatched junction nucleotides: 6. This CDR3 comprises 13 residues. Germline assignment: CDR1 MDHEN and CDR2 SYDVKM. CDR3 loop: CASKTGPTYGYTF. CDR3 coding DNA: TGTGCCAGCAAGACAGGGCCGACCTATGGCTACACCTTC.

The chain has TRBV5-1 and TRBJ2-5; tentatively, D is TRBD2 (6 bases). The V end lost 10 bases, the J end lost 4 bases, and 14 bases lay between the germline ends. This CDR3 has 12 residues. Germline CDR1 and CDR2: SGHRS and YFSETQ. The CDR3 DNA sequence: TGCGCCTGCGGGGAGCGCACAGAGACCCAGTACTTC. Protein product: CACGERTETQYF. Filled out from reference TRBV5-1 and TRBJ2-5, the complete variable domain reads KAGVTQTPRYLIKTRGQQVTLSCSPISGHRSVSWYQQTPGQGLQFLFEYFSETQRNKGNFPGRFSGRQFSNSRSEMNVSTLELGDSALYLCACGERTETQYFGPGTRLLVL.

The J gene is TRBJ2-5, the V gene TRBV6-5; TRBD2 matches 7 bases. Trimming at V came to 6 bases and at J to 3 bases, leaving 10 bases not matched to a gene. Germline V gene data show CDR1 as MNHEY and CDR2 as SVGAGI. The CDR3 is made up of 15 amino acids. The CDR3 region is CASSPQGAGKETQYF. CDR3 sequence (DNA): TGTGCCAGCAGCCCCCAGGGAGCGGGGAAAGAGACCCAGTACTTC.

The CDR3 is CASSLRGTGPDTQYF. The CDR3 DNA reads TGCGCCAGCAGCTTGCGGGGGACGGGCCCAGATACGCAGTATTTT. V and J are TRBV5-1 and TRBJ2-3; D may be TRBD2 (6 bases). V lost 1 base, J lost 4 bases, and 13 bases lay in between. Germline V gene sequence: CDR1 SGHRS, CDR2 YFSETQ. There are 15 residues in the CDR3.

This chain links TRBV11-2 with TRBJ1-1; 8 bases match TRBD1. V lost 0 bases and J lost 5; bases outside the gene matches: 5. The V gene's germline CDR1 is SGHAT and CDR2 FQNNGV. The CDR3 loop spans 15 amino acids. This CDR3 reads CASSLDPGGLTEAFF. The CDR3 DNA reads TGTGCCAGCAGCTTAGACCCAGGGGGCTTGACTGAAGCTTTCTTT.

This chain connects TRBV11-1 to TRBJ2-3, with D hard to call. Germline loops: CDR1 SGHAT, CDR2 FQDESV (reference sequence). The CDR3 extends over 15 amino acids. V was shortened by 1 base and J by 5 bases, with 13 bases between the two germline ends. The CDR3 protein is CASSLGVLRLDTQYF. CDR3 bases: TGTGCCAGCAGCTTAGGGGTCCTGAGGCTAGATACGCAGTATTTT.

This clone has only one observation. The V gene is TRBV5-4, the J gene TRBJ1-2; the D is unclear. With 0 bases removed from V and 1 base from J, the gap between germline ends came to 7 bases. This CDR3 region has 14 residues. Germline V lookup: CDR1 SGHNT, CDR2 YYREEE (reference sequence). The CDR3 coding sequence is TGTGCCAGCAGCTTGGACAACAGTAACTATGGCTACACCTTC. Residues: CASSLDNSNYGYTF. The full variable domain, its missing parts supplied by reference TRBV5-4 and TRBJ1-2, is ETGVTQSPTHLIKTRGQQVTLRCSSQSGHNTVSWYQQALGQGPQFIFQYYREEENGRGNFPPRFSGLQFPNYSSELNVNALELDDSALYLCASSLDNSNYGYTFGSGTRLTVV.

Only one count was recorded for this clone. The CDR3 sequence is CASSGNYEQYF. The CDR3 DNA sequence: TGTGCCAGTTCGGGAAACTACGAGCAGTACTTC. The chain is built from TRBV12-1 and TRBJ2-7; the table names TRBD2, a call not compared with the DNA. TRBV12-1 is reported as a pseudogene. The CDR3 spans 11 residues.